This is a list of T cell receptor beta chains from one sample in a study of T cell repertoires in cytomegalovirus infection. A single record per CDR3 protein comes from TCRdb applying MiXCR to the reads. The sample shows about 920,000 distinct CDR3 sequences, around 31% of them seen only once. These receptors have no known antigen. The material sequenced was cultured CD8+ T cells from PBMCs, taken from culture after CMV antigen stimulation. The receptors shown here come from a human donor in good health (CMV status not recorded). Some clones in this sample may be carry-over from other donors' samples. Each CDR3 is given with its conserved first and last residue. A D gene is named only where the DNA matches it firmly. A row's size may be missing; if present it is once, few, many or a size class.

j_gene,d_gene,v_gene,abundance,CDR3aa,CDR3nt
TRBJ2-3,TRBD2,TRBV7-2,many,CASSSTPGGSTDTQYF,TGTGCCAGCAGTTCGACCCCCGGGGGGAGCACAGATACGCAGTATTTT
TRBJ1-3,-,TRBV9,-,CASSGRSAGNTIYF,TGTGCCAGCAGCGGCCGAAGTGCGGGAAACACCATATATTTT
TRBJ2-5,TRBD2,TRBV7-9,-,CASSLTSGALQETQYF,TGTGCCAGCAGCTTAACTAGCGGGGCCCTCCAAGAGACCCAGTACTTC
TRBJ2-3,-,TRBV7-9,few,CASSSDRTQYF,TGTGCCAGCAGCTCGGACAGAACGCAGTATTTT
TRBJ1-1,TRBD1,TRBV7-6,-,CAWQGELRNTEAFF,TGTGCCTGGCAGGGGGAGCTTCGGAACACTGAAGCTTTCTTT
TRBJ2-1,-,TRBV27,few,CASSLGTLSYNEQFF,TGTGCCAGCAGTTTAGGGACTCTCTCCTACAATGAGCAGTTCTTC
TRBJ2-1,-,TRBV6-2/TRBV6-3,few,CASEGSYNEQFF,TGTGCCAGCGAGGGGTCCTACAATGAGCAGTTCTTC
TRBJ1-1,-,TRBV7-9,few,CASSWDNTEAFF,TGTGCCAGCAGCTGGGACAACACTGAAGCTTTCTTT
TRBJ2-3,-,TRBV12-3/TRBV12-4,few,CASTQGSPSTDTQYF,TGTGCCAGCACCCAGGGTTCCCCTAGCACAGATACGCAGTATTTT
TRBJ1-2,TRBD1,TRBV20-1,-,CSAMHGTARTNYGYTF,TGCAGTGCTATGCACGGGACAGCCCGAACTAACTATGGCTACACCTTC
TRBJ2-3,-,TRBV27,few,CASSLWQNTDTQYF,TGTGCCAGCAGTTTGTGGCAGAACACAGATACGCAGTATTTT
TRBJ1-5,-,TRBV6-2/TRBV6-3,-,CASSYSPGEGGNQPQHF,TGTGCCAGCAGTTACTCTCCAGGGGAAGGAGGAAATCAGCCCCAGCATTTT
TRBJ2-5,TRBD2,TRBV10-3,-,CAIGGGQETQYF,TGTGCCATCGGGGGGGGGCAAGAGACCCAGTACTTC
TRBJ2-2,TRBD1,TRBV15,-,CATSTGQGNTGELFF,TGTGCCACCAGCACAGGACAGGGAAACACCGGGGAGCTGTTTTTT
TRBJ1-1,-,TRBV12-3/TRBV12-4,-,CASSFRKGGEAFF,TGTGCCAGCAGTTTTAGGAAGGGGGGTGAAGCTTTCTTT
TRBJ2-2,-,TRBV24-1,few,CATSDLQQGNTGELFF,TGTGCCACCAGTGATTTACAACAGGGGAACACCGGGGAGCTGTTTTTT
TRBJ1-1,TRBD1,TRBV27,-,CASSGQGRTEAFF,TGTGCCAGCTCGGGACAGGGAAGAACTGAAGCTTTCTTT
TRBJ2-7,-,TRBV4-1,-,CASSQEGTATYEQYF,TGCGCCAGCAGCCAAGAGGGAACGGCCACCTACGAGCAGTACTTC